This TCR beta chain came from a study of shared clonotypes between healthy human individuals. Findings and limits, study-wide: About 5% was the fraction of naive CD4 clonotypes found shared across four donors.

The table came from immunoSEQ multiplex PCR; TCRdb's copy has only in-frame clones and leaves some out. The table shows around 700,000 clones, with more than 70% occurring only once. As to this clone: Its target is unknown.

The junction had 9 bases not matched to a gene; V was cut back by 3 bases and J by 1 base. The CDR3 totals 16 residues. Looked up from germline, CDR1 is GTSNPN and CDR2 is SVGIG (reference sequence). This clonotype originated in a woman in her 30s in good health. This sequence joins TRBV30 and TRBJ1-5; TRBD1 aligns across 7 bases. The sample was memory CD4+ T cells sorted from blood. Described subset: CD45RA-negative fraction. In DNA, the CDR3 is TGTGCCTGGAGCCGATACAGGGGCGCGAGCAATCAGCCCCAGCATTTT. Protein product: CAWSRYRGASNQPQHF.